The sequence of this TCR beta chain was determined in a study of blood T cell repertoires in COVID-19. Study details: Nucleic acid was either cDNA or gDNA, and it came from T cells, B-cell-depleted T cells, or PBMCs.

The repertoire was sequenced with immunoSEQ multiplex PCR; TCRdb's copy has only in-frame clones and lacks some. The data contain about 430,000 clones, roughly 90% of them seen just once; the ten biggest clones take up 0.7% to 0.85%. V was pared by 4 bases and J by 0 bases, with 9 bases of the junction left unmatched. CDR3 size: 17 residues. Germline lookup yields CDR1 SGDLS and CDR2 YYNGEE. This clone has just one count. The chain links TRBV9 to TRBJ2-4; 8 bases fit TRBD2. What was sequenced was peripheral blood. This TCR came from a man aged 18 to 30 with COVID-19, enrolled during active disease. In DNA, the CDR3 is TGTGCCAGCAGCCCTCAACGGGGGGGGAAAGCCAAAAACATTCAGTACTTC. Its protein product is CASSPQRGGKAKNIQYF.